This TCR beta chain came from a study of T cell repertoires in cytomegalovirus infection. Overall study results and limits: Summed public TCR beta family frequency identified CMV carriers bearing the relevant HLA. The ex vivo response was dominated by HLA-C-restricted CMV-specific TCR beta clonotypes.

Turning to this clonotype: The antigen is not known.

Germline V gene sequence: CDR1 MNHEY, CDR2 SVGAGI. The CDR3 is 14 amino acids. Losses at the gene ends were 6 bases for V and 5 bases for J; bases not matched to a gene: 9. Using its own MiXCR run on the reads, TCRdb lists one record per CDR3 protein. Of under 350,000 distinct CDR3 sequences in the sample, roughly a fifth were seen once. The chain employs TRBV6-5 and TRBJ1-1, with 7 bases that match TRBD1. The source is a human donor in good health (CMV status not recorded). Some clones in this sample may be carry-over from other donors' samples. This specimen was cultured PBMCs, taken from culture after CMV antigen stimulation. The CDR3: CASRQTGQATEAFF. CDR3 nucleotide sequence: TGTGCCAGCAGGCAGACAGGGCAAGCGACTGAAGCTTTCTTT.